A selection of T cell receptor beta chains follows, all from one sample in a study of T cells after yellow fever vaccination. Each CDR3 protein gets one entry after TCRdb re-called the 5' RACE reads with MiXCR. The data contain roughly 50,000 distinct CDR3 sequences, 7% to 9% of them singletons. The sequences come from CD8+ T cells sorted from PBMCs, collected more than 14 days after the first yellow fever vaccination. The receptors were sampled from a man aged 18 to 29 who received the YFV17D yellow fever vaccine. Each CDR3 is given without its conserved first and last residue. A D gene is named only where the DNA matches it firmly.

j_call d_call v_call cdr3_aa
TRBJ2-3 . TRBV28 ASSLTGASTDTQY
TRBJ2-3 . TRBV7-3 ASSSGWGTDTQY
TRBJ2-2 . TRBV3-1 ASCQDVWTTLGTGELF
TRBJ2-5 . TRBV5-8 ASSLAGVAAETQY
TRBJ2-1 . TRBV7-9 ASSFGVNNEQF
TRBJ1-1 . TRBV11-2 ASSFGRMNTEAF
TRBJ2-5 . TRBV13 ASSPAGDQETQY
TRBJ1-1 . TRBV19 ASSIALGGDTEAF
TRBJ2-2 . TRBV3-1 ASSHVSKEATGELF
TRBJ2-7 . TRBV12-3/TRBV12-4 ASSAEDIYEQY
TRBJ1-5 . TRBV12-3/TRBV12-4 ASTIGQHSNQPQH
TRBJ2-2 TRBD1 TRBV5-4 ASSLSGQGVTGELF
TRBJ2-7 . TRBV5-6 ASSPTRPYEQY
TRBJ2-5 TRBD2 TRBV7-9 ASSPLWRGGWKTQY
TRBJ2-2 . TRBV13 ASRRRPVNTGELF
TRBJ2-7 . TRBV27 ASSLNSGASGEQY
TRBJ2-7 . TRBV5-6 ASSTTYEQY
TRBJ2-1 . TRBV28 ASRLQGQPDYNEQF
TRBJ2-7 TRBD2 TRBV7-2 ASSSASGGGSYEQY
TRBJ1-5 . TRBV6-1 ASTKDGYGLNQPQH
TRBJ2-6 . TRBV4-3 ASSQETQGTGANVLT
TRBJ2-7 . TRBV20-1 SAAQRISYEQY
TRBJ2-3 TRBD2 TRBV4-3 ASSPTSGGADTQY
TRBJ1-2 . TRBV2 ASTPRDDRIYT
TRBJ2-3 TRBD2 TRBV11-2 ASSLRGGSGGGTDTQY
TRBJ1-2 . TRBV9 ASSVAAFNYGYT
TRBJ2-1 . TRBV7-9 ASSSLLYNEQF
TRBJ2-3 . TRBV6-1 ASSPGATDTQY
TRBJ2-5 . TRBV6-2/TRBV6-3 ASSPWGRQETQY
TRBJ1-1 . TRBV9 ASSAGGSEAF
TRBJ2-3 . TRBV12-3/TRBV12-4 ASSYAGRSTDTQY
TRBJ1-5 . TRBV12-5 AIRGDYSNQPQH
TRBJ1-1 . TRBV20-1 SARDGGSKAF
TRBJ2-7 . TRBV7-2 ASSLVLPTYEQY
TRBJ1-1 . TRBV6-1 ASSARGDTEAF
TRBJ1-1 . TRBV7-3 ASSLKGGPTEAF
TRBJ2-2 . TRBV21-1 ASSHTQKTSGGITGELF
TRBJ2-1 . TRBV13 ASSHTGNYNEQF
TRBJ1-2 . TRBV4-2 ASSQEVGVAGPDGYT
TRBJ2-1 TRBD2 TRBV6-4 ASSDAAGGFNEQF
TRBJ2-7 TRBD2 TRBV27 ASSLLAGSSYEQY
TRBJ1-5 . TRBV5-1 ASSPDRIDQPQH
TRBJ2-5 TRBD2 TRBV5-4 ASSSLGGVAALQETQY
TRBJ2-3 . TRBV6-4 ASSEARGMDTQY
TRBJ2-1 . TRBV5-4 ASSLGEVAGSYNEQF
TRBJ2-5 . TRBV12-3/TRBV12-4 ASSLHLAGQETQY
TRBJ2-2 . TRBV11-3 ASSPAGTMNTGELF
TRBJ2-2 TRBD1 TRBV4-1 ASSQVPGQGASNTGELF
TRBJ2-1 . TRBV6-5 ASSHSGVAESSDNEQF